This entry lists 2 T cell receptor beta chains sequenced from one sample in a study of T cells after yellow fever vaccination (dated 2019 in TCRdb). According to the study, the label for this sample's treatment or condition signals: live attenuated yellow fever vaccine strain. Library creation used 5' RACE. This sample was sequenced with an Illumina HiSeq 2500. In TCRdb, the public reads were trimmed at Q25 with fastp and aligned with MiXCR, with productive beta chains retained. One record per CDR3 amino acid sequence lists the most common genes and DNA. The sample profile shows 450,000 to 550,000 distinct CDR3 sequences; around a fifth of them were found once. Clones ranked in the top ten supply approximately 16% of the sample. This specimen was PBMCs, taken more than 20 days after the first yellow fever vaccination. The receptors were gathered from a man younger than 35 who received the YFV17D yellow fever vaccine.

The chain has TRBV5-5 and TRBJ2-1, with 9 bases matching TRBD1. This CDR3 comprises 16 residues. Germline V gene sequence: CDR1 SGHKS, CDR2 YYEKEE (reference sequence). V shed 3 bases and J 4 bases; nucleotides not matched to a gene: 8. CDR3 DNA sequence: TGTGCCAGCAGCTCCCAGATCGACAGGGGGTACAATGAGCAGTTCTTC. It is translated as CASSSQIDRGYNEQFF.

The chain combines TRBV6-2 or TRBV6-3 with TRBJ1-5, with D unresolved. Per the germline V gene, CDR1 is MNHEY and CDR2 is SVGEGT. V gave up 2 bases and J gave up 0 bases, with 8 bases separating them. The CDR3 runs 15 residues. The CDR3 DNA reads as TGTGCCAGCAGTTACCCACGGGGTAGCAATCAGCCCCAGCATTTT. Protein product: CASSYPRGSNQPQHF.